The 19 T cell receptor beta chains listed next were all sequenced from one sample in a study of blood T cell repertoires in COVID-19. Produced via immunoSEQ multiplex PCR; TCRdb's table is partial and in-frame only. The data contain more than 50,000 clones, 89% of them singletons. The sample was peripheral blood. These receptors were collected from a man aged 55 to 70 with active COVID-19.

V and J are TRBV6-5 and TRBJ1-6, with D possibly TRBD1 on 6 matching bases. This CDR3 has 15 amino acids. CDR1 and CDR2 from the germline V gene are MNHEY and SVGAGI. The V gene lost 0 bases and the J gene lost 7 bases, with 10 bases spanning the gap. The CDR3 nucleotides read TGTGCCAGCAGTTACTCGTCGACAGGAAATTCACCCCTCCACTTT. Protein: CASSYSSTGNSPLHF.

CDR3 amino acids: CASSYSSAAANTEAFF. In DNA, the CDR3 is TGTGCCAGCAGTTACTCGAGCGCAGCAGCGAACACTGAAGCTTTCTTT. The gene calls are TRBV6-5 and TRBJ1-1; the D is unclear. Per the germline V gene, CDR1 is MNHEY and CDR2 is SVGAGI. V dropped 0 bases and J dropped 1 base, with 12 bases sitting between them. CDR3 size: 16 residues.

This chain connects TRBV11-2 to TRBJ2-7; 13 positions agree with TRBD2. CDR1 and CDR2 from the germline V gene are SGHAT and FQNNGV. The CDR3 has 15 residues. J was trimmed by 3 bases and V by 5 bases; bases with no gene match: 4. Here the CDR3 DNA reads TGTGCCAGCAGCCCCACTAGCGGGAGGGTCTACGAGCAGTACTTC. This sequence encodes CASSPTSGRVYEQYF. Using reference TRBV11-2 and TRBJ2-7 for the parts outside the CDR3, the full variable domain is EAGVAQSPRYKIIEKRQSVAFWCNPISGHATLYWYQQILGQGPKLLIQFQNNGVVDDSQLPKDRFSAERLKGVDSTLKIQPAKLEDSAVYLCASSPTSGRVYEQYFGPGTRLTVT.

The V and J genes are TRBV19 and TRBJ2-1; D is perhaps TRBD1 (6 bases). V lost 5 bases and J 3 bases, leaving 14 bases between the germline ends. This CDR3 is 15 amino acids long. Germline V CDR1 and CDR2: LNHDA, SQIVND (reference sequence). CDR3 nucleotide sequence: TGTGCCAGTAGTCCACGACAGGATAACTACAATGAGCAGTTCTTC. Its protein product is CASSPRQDNYNEQFF.

The chain carries TRBV11-3 and TRBJ2-2; 11 bases match TRBD1. CDR1 is SGHNT and CDR2 is YENEEA in the germline V gene. V dropped 3 bases and J dropped 6; count of bases not matched to a gene: 0. The CDR3 length is 14 residues. The CDR3 spells CASSLGQGAGELFF. CDR3 bases: TGTGCCAGCAGCTTGGGACAGGGGGCCGGGGAGCTGTTTTTT.

The chain uses TRBV7-9 and TRBJ1-6; D is perhaps TRBD1 (5 bases). V was pared by 5 bases and J by 7 bases, with 15 bases between. CDR3 length: 15 residues. The V gene's germline CDR1 is SEHNR and CDR2 FQNEAQ (reference sequence). CDR3 nucleotides: TGTGCCAGCAGCCCCGGCACAAGGGGAAATTCACCCCTCCACTTT. Translation: CASSPGTRGNSPLHF.

This chain joins TRBV10-3 and TRBJ2-5, with a possible D match to TRBD2 (6 bases). The CDR3 runs to 13 residues. Between the trimmed V and J ends, which lost 4 bases and 5 bases, there was a span of 11 bases. Germline values: CDR1 ENHRY, CDR2 SYGVKD. The CDR3: CAISGPGVETQYF. The CDR3 region has the DNA TGTGCCATCAGTGGGCCGGGGGTGGAGACCCAGTACTTC.

The chain is built from TRBV5-1 and TRBJ2-7; TRBD1 aligns across 7 bases. The CDR3 covers 13 residues. CDR1 and CDR2 (germline): SGHRS, YFSETQ. The junction had 4 bases not matched to a gene; V was cut back by 7 bases and J by 0 bases. For the CDR3, the DNA is TGCGCCAGCGGTCAGGGGGTCTCCTACGAGCAGTACTTC. This translates into CASGQGVSYEQYF.

The rearrangement joins TRBV28 to TRBJ1-1; 11 nucleotides line up with TRBD1. This CDR3 contains 14 residues. With V trimmed by 7 bases and J by 11 bases, 12 bases remained unmatched. Germline CDR1 MDHEN, CDR2 SYDVKM. CDR3 nucleotides: TGTGCCAGCACAACCAGGACAGGGGGCATTGGGGCTTTCTTT. It codes for CASTTRTGGIGAFF.

The rearrangement links TRBV7-8 to TRBJ2-2; D remains ambiguous. There are 17 residues in the CDR3. Germline CDR1 and CDR2: SGHVS and FQNEAQ. Deletions cut 2 bases from V and 4 bases from J, with 17 bases between. For the CDR3, the DNA is TGTGCCAGCAGCTTACAGCTTGGTGCCTCGGGCACCGGGGAGCTGTTTTTT. Its protein is CASSLQLGASGTGELFF.

The rearrangement joins TRBV10-3 to TRBJ1-2, with D uncertain. This CDR3 contains 12 residues. The V and J ends lost 2 bases and 8 bases respectively, with 9 bases between them. Per germline, CDR1 ENHRY and CDR2 SYGVKD. The CDR3 DNA reads TGTGCCATCAGTGAGGGCAAATACGGCTACACCTTC. This sequence encodes CAISEGKYGYTF.

A single count supports this clone. The rearrangement links TRBV4-3 to TRBJ2-2, with 10 nucleotides matching TRBD2. This CDR3 comprises 18 residues. V lost 0 bases and J lost 5; bases outside the gene matches: 9. Germline V CDR1 and CDR2: LGHNA, YSLEER. CDR3: CASSQEGASGSLTGELFF. CDR3 bases: TGCGCCAGCAGCCAAGAGGGAGCTAGCGGGAGTCTGACCGGGGAGCTGTTTTTT.

CDR3 sequence: CASARGSSNTGELFF. DNA of the CDR3: TGTGCCTCGGCCCGGGGTAGTTCGAACACCGGGGAGCTGTTTTTT. This rearrangement joins TRBV30 to TRBJ2-2; D is possibly TRBD2 (5 bases). The V end lost 7 bases, the J end lost 0 bases, and 15 bases lay between the germline ends. Germline lookup yields CDR1 GTSNPN and CDR2 SVGIG (reference sequence). The CDR3 runs 15 residues.

The chain carries TRBV5-1 and TRBJ2-1, with 8 positions matching TRBD2. The CDR3 consists of 15 residues. Trimming at V came to 4 bases and at J to 1 base, leaving 4 bases not matched to a gene. Germline V gives CDR1 SGHRS, CDR2 YFSETQ. The CDR3: CASSPGLVSYNEQFF. The CDR3 coding sequence is TGCGCCAGCAGCCCGGGACTAGTTTCCTACAATGAGCAGTTCTTC.

This clone turned up a few times. V and J are TRBV7-2 and TRBJ1-5, with 7 bases aligning to TRBD1. The CDR3 sequence is 15 residues long. Trimming removed 0 bases from V and 7 bases from J; junction bases left unmatched: 6. Germline V CDR1 and CDR2: SGHTA, FQGNSA. As DNA, the CDR3 is TGTGCCAGCAGCTTAGCCGAGGGGGCAGGACAGCCCCAGCATTTT. It encodes CASSLAEGAGQPQHF.

The chain combines TRBV9 with TRBJ1-3; D ambiguous. V shed 4 bases and J shed 7 bases, with 15 bases lying between them. CDR3 length: 14 residues. Germline lookup yields CDR1 SGDLS and CDR2 YYNGEE. CDR3 in DNA: TGTGCCAGCAGCCCCCTTGGGAGGGCGAACACCATATATTTT. It encodes CASSPLGRANTIYF.

The J gene is TRBJ2-7, the V gene TRBV5-1; 10 nucleotides align to TRBD2. In germline, CDR1 is SGHRS, CDR2 YFSETQ. The CDR3 totals 17 residues. The V and J ends lost 0 bases and 2 bases, in that order; junction bases with no gene match: 8. The CDR3 loop reads CASSLANGLAGAYEQYF. Written as DNA, the CDR3 is TGCGCCAGCAGCTTGGCCAATGGCCTAGCGGGAGCCTACGAGCAGTACTTC.

Of note for this clone: The sample has other DNA sequences that encode this CDR3 too. V usage is TRBV3-1 (or the pseudogene TRBV3-2) and J usage is TRBJ2-7; D not resolved. The length of the CDR3 is 11 residues. Trimming left V 1 base short and J 5 bases short, with 3 bases between. Germline V lookup: CDR1 LGHDT, CDR2 YNNKEL (reference sequence). CDR3 in amino acids: CASSQVNEQYF. The CDR3 nucleotides read TGTGCCAGCAGCCAAGTTAACGAGCAGTACTTC.

This chain connects TRBV19 to TRBJ1-2; TRBD1 matches 12 bases. The CDR3 totals 18 residues. With 6 bases clipped from V and 0 bases from J, the junction kept 11 bases outside the gene matches. Germline CDR1 and CDR2: LNHDA and SQIVND (reference sequence). As DNA, the CDR3 is TGTGCCAGTAGCACGAGGGGGACAGGGGGCATCGCTAACTATGGCTACACCTTC. It is translated as CASSTRGTGGIANYGYTF.